Following are 32 T cell receptor beta chains from one sample sequenced in a study of blood T cell repertoires in COVID-19. Assay used: immunoSEQ multiplex PCR; TCRdb lists only in-frame clones, some missing. This table holds fewer than 350,000 clones, roughly 85% found once. The sample consisted of PBMCs or T cells enriched from blood (not recorded which). The receptors were sampled from a young woman who had been exposed to COVID-19.

This clone was recorded a few times. V gene TRBV9 combines with J gene TRBJ1-2; 7 positions match TRBD1. V dropped 4 bases and J dropped 6; count of bases not matched to a gene: 3. Germline V gene sequence: CDR1 SGDLS, CDR2 YYNGEE. CDR3 length: 12 residues. The CDR3 reads CASSTTGDGYTF. The CDR3 region has the DNA TGTGCCAGCAGCACCACAGGGGATGGCTACACCTTC.

This chain uses TRBV4-1 with TRBJ1-5, with 9 bases lining up with TRBD1. Unmatched junction bases numbered 7, after V lost 3 bases and J lost 7 bases. This CDR3 is 15 amino acids long. From germline, CDR1 is MGHRA and CDR2 YSYEKL. The DNA for the CDR3 is TGCGCCAGCAGCCAGACACAGGGGGCAAGACAGCCCCAGCATTTT. It is translated as CASSQTQGARQPQHF.

The gene calls are TRBV4-3 and TRBJ1-1; D gene uncertain. Trimming took 8 bases from V and 0 from J, leaving 22 bases between them. The CDR3 length is 17 residues. Germline V gene data show CDR1 as LGHNA and CDR2 as YSLEER. The CDR3 sequence is CASEPNWRGYLNTEAFF. In DNA form, the CDR3 reads TGCGCCAGCGAACCAAATTGGCGGGGTTACTTGAACACTGAAGCTTTCTTT.

This chain joins TRBV9 and TRBJ1-2, with D uncertain. CDR1 and CDR2 from the germline V gene are SGDLS and YYNGEE. The CDR3 is made up of 14 amino acids. The V gene lost 0 bases and the J gene lost 7 bases, with 13 bases spanning the gap. CDR3 region: CASSVDRDLSGYTF. CDR3 nucleotide sequence: TGTGCCAGCAGCGTAGATCGAGATCTCTCTGGCTACACCTTC.

The chain is built from TRBV12-3 or TRBV12-4 and TRBJ1-1, with D perhaps TRBD1 (6 bases). This CDR3 has 13 amino acids. Trimming removed 3 bases at V and 3 bases at J, with 8 bases between. The CDR3 sequence: CASSLGADTEAFF. The DNA for the CDR3 is TGTGCCAGCAGTTTGGGGGCCGACACTGAAGCTTTCTTT.

The chain couples TRBV2 to TRBJ2-1; 8 bases match TRBD2. V lost 3 bases and J lost 7; bases outside the gene matches: 8. There are 15 residues in the CDR3. Germline V gene data show CDR1 as SNHLY and CDR2 as FYNNEI. The CDR3 sequence: CASSDSPGGSNEQFF. DNA for the CDR3: TGTGCCAGCAGTGATTCCCCGGGGGGGAGTAATGAGCAGTTCTTC.

This chain links TRBV5-1 with TRBJ1-4; no reliable D call. The ends were cut back, 4 bases at V and 5 bases at J, with 9 bases in the middle. This CDR3 has 13 residues. Germline-derived CDR1 and CDR2 are SGHRS and YFSETQ. CDR3 loop: CASSPDGNEKLFF. The CDR3 nucleotides are TGCGCCAGCAGCCCCGACGGGAATGAAAAACTGTTTTTT.

The table lists this clone with many counts. This chain links TRBV27 with TRBJ1-3, with D possibly TRBD1 on 5 matching bases. Germline V gives CDR1 MNHEY, CDR2 SMNVEV (reference sequence). V lost 5 bases to trimming and J lost 4 bases, with 12 bases between them. The CDR3 consists of 14 residues. CDR3 in amino acids: CASSAREEGNTIYF. CDR3 nucleotide sequence: TGTGCCAGCAGTGCCAGGGAGGAGGGAAACACCATATATTTT.

The chain employs TRBV30 and TRBJ2-5; 7 nucleotides match TRBD2. Germline-derived CDR1 and CDR2 are GTSNPN and SVGIG (reference sequence). This CDR3 contains 13 residues. The junction had 5 bases not matched to a gene; V was cut back by 7 bases and J by 0 bases. CDR3 region: CASSSGYQETQYF. CDR3 coding DNA: TGTGCCTCTTCTAGCGGTTACCAAGAGACCCAGTACTTC.

The chain uses TRBV19 and TRBJ1-1; D is possibly TRBD1 (5 bases). The CDR3 is 13 amino acids. Germline CDR1 LNHDA, CDR2 SQIVND (reference sequence). Trimming left V 4 bases short and J 4 bases short, with 10 bases between. The chain's CDR3 is CASSKTGPTEAFF. The DNA for the CDR3 is TGTGCCAGTAGTAAAACAGGTCCCACTGAAGCTTTCTTT.

The chain couples TRBV7-2 to TRBJ2-3, with 9 bases matching TRBD2. The CDR3 consists of 19 residues. From germline, CDR1 is SGHTA and CDR2 FQGNSA. V shed 5 bases and J 8 bases; nucleotides not matched to a gene: 23. CDR3 DNA: TGTGCCAGCAGCCCGATGTGGGTTCAAGCGGGGGGCCCACCGCGTACGCAGTATTTT. Protein product: CASSPMWVQAGGPPRTQYF.

This chain links TRBV5-1 with TRBJ2-7; D may be TRBD1 (6 bases). CDR3 length equals 14 residues. Germline V lookup: CDR1 SGHRS, CDR2 YFSETQ. V was clipped by 2 bases and J by 2 bases, with 11 bases between them. Written as DNA, the CDR3 is TGCGCCAGCAGCTTAGACAGGCCAACCTACGAGCAGTACTTC. It is translated as CASSLDRPTYEQYF.

V gene TRBV6-6 combines with J gene TRBJ1-1; 9 nucleotides agree with TRBD1. Germline V gene sequence: CDR1 MNHNY, CDR2 SVGAGI (reference sequence). The CDR3 has 15 amino acids. The trim removed 2 bases at V and 1 base at J, leaving 2 bases unmatched. CDR3 in DNA: TGTGCCAGCAGTTACCTACAGGGGGCGAACACTGAAGCTTTCTTT. Encoded protein: CASSYLQGANTEAFF.

The V gene is TRBV5-1, the J gene TRBJ2-1; TRBD2 aligns across 13 bases. The CDR3 totals 16 residues. Germline V gene lookup returns CDR1 SGHRS and CDR2 YFSETQ. The ends lost 2 bases at V and 4 bases at J; junction bases unmatched: 3. The CDR3 region is CASSLSTSGGYNEQFF. CDR3 coding DNA: TGCGCCAGCAGCTTATCGACTAGCGGGGGGTACAATGAGCAGTTCTTC.

This clone was counted between two and nine times. This sequence joins TRBV6-5 and TRBJ2-7; the match to TRBD2 covers 9 bases. V was clipped by 6 bases and J by 4 bases; unmatched bases: 10. Germline CDR1 MNHEY, CDR2 SVGAGI. The length of the CDR3 is 15 residues. The CDR3 loop is CASSRLSGRGYEQYF. In DNA form, the CDR3 reads TGTGCCAGCAGCAGACTTAGCGGGAGAGGGTACGAGCAGTACTTC.

This clone has just one count. This chain joins TRBV27 and TRBJ1-4; TRBD1 matches 9 bases. Losses at the gene ends were 11 bases for V and 6 bases for J; bases not matched to a gene: 7. The CDR3 contains 13 residues. CDR1 is MNHEY, CDR2 SMNVEV, per germline (reference sequence). The CDR3 loop is CAVSTGGDEKLFF. CDR3 coding DNA: TGTGCCGTCTCGACAGGGGGTGATGAAAAACTGTTTTTT. Together with reference TRBV27 and TRBJ1-4, the CDR3 gives the full variable domain: EAQVTQNPRYLITVTGKKLTVTCSQNMNHEYMSWYRQDPGLGLRQIYYSMNVEVTDKGDVPEGYKVSRKEKRNFPLILESPSPNQTSLYFCAVSTGGDEKLFFGSGTQLSVL.

The CDR3 spells CAIAPGLLTDTQYF. The CDR3 bases are TGTGCCATCGCACCGGGACTGTTAACAGATACGCAGTATTTT. J is TRBJ2-3 and V is TRBV10-3; weak D call: TRBD2 (6 bases). The CDR3 consists of 14 residues. The germline V and J ends were trimmed by 8 bases and 3 bases, with 15 bases remaining between them. Germline CDR1 ENHRY, CDR2 SYGVKD.

This chain's CDR3 is CASSIMAGQSYEQYF. Here the CDR3 DNA reads TGTGCCAGCAGCATAATGGCGGGACAGTCCTACGAGCAGTACTTC. This sequence joins TRBV5-4 and TRBJ2-7; D perhaps matches TRBD1 (7 bases). Trimming removed 4 bases from V and 1 base from J, with 15 bases in between. The CDR3 runs 15 residues. Germline V gene lookup returns CDR1 SGHNT and CDR2 YYREEE (reference sequence).

This sequence joins TRBV7-9 and TRBJ2-5; no reliable D call. Germline loops: CDR1 SEHNR, CDR2 FQNEAQ (reference sequence). CDR3 size: 15 residues. V lost 2 bases and J 5 bases, leaving 15 bases between the germline ends. The CDR3: CASSLSGPRAETQYF. CDR3 coding DNA: TGTGCCAGCAGCTTATCGGGTCCTCGAGCGGAGACCCAGTACTTC.

The genes are TRBV28 and TRBJ1-1; no definite D call. Trimming removed 8 bases from V and 6 bases from J, with 10 bases in between. CDR3 length: 11 residues. Per the germline V gene, CDR1 is MDHEN and CDR2 is SYDVKM. The CDR3 region is CASQEGSEAFF. As DNA, the CDR3 is TGTGCCAGCCAGGAAGGTTCTGAAGCTTTCTTT. The full variable domain, with the rest looked up from reference TRBV28 and TRBJ1-1, is DVKVTQSSRYLVKRTGEKVFLECVQDMDHENMFWYRQDPGLGLRLIYFSYDVKMKEKGDIPEGYSVSREKKERFSLILESASTNQTSMYLCASQEGSEAFFGQGTRLTVV.

The chain employs TRBV28 and TRBJ2-3; 9 nucleotides match TRBD2. Germline V gives CDR1 MDHEN, CDR2 SYDVKM. The V gene end was trimmed by 6 bases and the J gene end by 0 bases; junction bases not matched to a gene: 4. The CDR3 has 15 residues. CDR3 region: CASRVAGESTDTQYF. In DNA, the CDR3 is TGTGCCAGCAGGGTAGCGGGGGAGAGCACAGATACGCAGTATTTT. Combining the CDR3 with reference TRBV28 and TRBJ2-3 gives the whole variable domain DVKVTQSSRYLVKRTGEKVFLECVQDMDHENMFWYRQDPGLGLRLIYFSYDVKMKEKGDIPEGYSVSREKKERFSLILESASTNQTSMYLCASRVAGESTDTQYFGPGTRLTVL.

This clone was seen a handful of times. V and J are TRBV30 and TRBJ1-1, with D perhaps TRBD1 (5 bases). Germline CDR1 GTSNPN, CDR2 SVGIG (reference sequence). V was clipped by 3 bases and J by 1 base, with 12 bases between them. CDR3 length: 14 residues. CDR3 amino acids: CAWRLWGANTEAFF. In nucleotides, the CDR3 is TGTGCCTGGAGATTGTGGGGCGCGAACACTGAAGCTTTCTTT. Based on the CDR3 plus reference TRBV30 and TRBJ1-1, the full variable domain is SQTIHQWPATLVQPVGSPLSLECTVEGTSNPNLYWYRQAAGRGLQLLFYSVGIGQISSEVPQNLSASRPQDRQFILSSKKLLLSDSGFYLCAWRLWGANTEAFFGQGTRLTVV.

This clone was observed once. The rearrangement joins TRBV27 to TRBJ1-3, with TRBD1 matching 8 bases. Germline loops: CDR1 MNHEY, CDR2 SMNVEV (reference sequence). The CDR3 sequence is 19 residues long. The V segment lost 4 bases and the J segment 9 bases; nucleotides outside the gene matches: 23. This chain's CDR3 is CASSSQGQVPRPPCITIYF. CDR3 nucleotides: TGTGCCAGCAGTTCCCAGGGACAGGTTCCAAGACCGCCCTGTATCACCATATATTTT.

The CDR3 spells CASSLRYEGGDNEQFF. DNA of the CDR3: TGTGCCAGCAGCCTCCGGTATGAGGGAGGGGATAATGAGCAGTTCTTC. This sequence joins TRBV3-1 (or the pseudogene TRBV3-2) and TRBJ2-1; 7 nucleotides agree with TRBD2. This CDR3 spans 16 amino acids. V lost 4 bases, J lost 7 bases, and 13 bases stayed unmatched. The germline V gene has CDR1 LGHDT and CDR2 YNNKEL (reference sequence).

The chain joins TRBV28 to TRBJ1-6; D not resolved. This CDR3 has 16 amino acids. CDR1 MDHEN and CDR2 SYDVKM come from the germline V gene. Trimming cost V 5 bases and J 8 bases, with 19 bases left between them. In nucleotides, the CDR3 is TGTGCCAGCAGTCCGCCGACCGGGAGGTCCTATTCACCCCTCCACTTT. This sequence encodes CASSPPTGRSYSPLHF. The entire variable domain, with the rest obtained from reference TRBV28 and TRBJ1-6, is as follows: DVKVTQSSRYLVKRTGEKVFLECVQDMDHENMFWYRQDPGLGLRLIYFSYDVKMKEKGDIPEGYSVSREKKERFSLILESASTNQTSMYLCASSPPTGRSYSPLHFGNGTRLTVT.

V gene TRBV4-1 combines with J gene TRBJ1-4; D possibly corresponds to TRBD1 (6 bases). The CDR3 sequence is 13 residues long. Germline lookup yields CDR1 MGHRA and CDR2 YSYEKL. V was trimmed by 5 bases and J by 7 bases, leaving 11 bases between them. DNA of the CDR3: TGCGCCAGCAGCTACAGGGTTGTTGAAAAACTGTTTTTT. Translating it yields CASSYRVVEKLFF.

Only a few counts were recorded for this clone. The chain couples TRBV11-3 to TRBJ1-1, with D perhaps TRBD1 (5 bases). Looked up from germline, CDR1 is SGHNT and CDR2 is YENEEA. The CDR3 length is 14 residues. Trimming shortened V by 1 base and J by 1 base, and 7 bases separated the two germline ends. The CDR3 loop is CASSLGGGNTEAFF. The CDR3, as DNA: TGTGCCAGCAGCTTAGGCGGGGGGAACACTGAAGCTTTCTTT.

The DNA for the CDR3 is TGTGCCAGCGCGGGGGGTAACTATGGCTACACCTTC. Protein product: CASAGGNYGYTF. The chain has TRBV9 and TRBJ1-2, with a possible D match to TRBD1 (5 bases). The CDR3 extends over 12 amino acids. V gave up 7 bases and J gave up 1 base, with 8 bases separating them. Germline CDR1 is SGDLS and CDR2 is YYNGEE.

The J gene is TRBJ1-2, the V gene TRBV9; perhaps TRBD1 as D (6 bases). The CDR3 has 15 residues. Trimming took 3 bases from V and 5 from J, leaving 17 bases between them. Germline CDR1 is SGDLS and CDR2 is YYNGEE. The DNA for the CDR3 is TGTGCCAGCAGCGGGACAGACCTTATTAAGTATGGCTACACCTTC. Residues: CASSGTDLIKYGYTF.

CDR3 sequence reads: CATSGDRAYEQYF. The CDR3 bases are TGTGCCACCAGTGGAGACAGAGCCTACGAGCAGTACTTC. V is TRBV24-1 and J is TRBJ2-7; perhaps TRBD1 as D (5 bases). Trimming took off 5 bases at V and 2 bases at J, with 9 bases between the two ends. This CDR3 contains 13 residues. Germline loops: CDR1 KGHDR, CDR2 SFDVKD.

V and J are TRBV9 and TRBJ2-7; 9 bases agree with TRBD2. The V gene end was trimmed by 3 bases and the J gene end by 3 bases; junction bases not matched to a gene: 4. Germline loops: CDR1 SGDLS, CDR2 YYNGEE. The CDR3 runs 14 residues. In DNA, the CDR3 is TGTGCCAGCAGCGGGGTAGCGGGGGACTACGAGCAGTACTTC. Protein product: CASSGVAGDYEQYF.

This chain connects TRBV27 to TRBJ2-1, with 14 nucleotides matching TRBD2. Germline V gives CDR1 MNHEY, CDR2 SMNVEV (reference sequence). The junction had 18 bases not matched to a gene; V was cut back by 5 bases and J by 9 bases. This CDR3 contains 19 residues. CDR3 region: CASSPLLIPGTSGSSEQFF. As DNA, the CDR3 is TGTGCCAGCAGTCCACTCCTTATCCCCGGGACTAGCGGGAGTAGTGAGCAGTTCTTC.